Shown below are 21 T cell receptor beta chains from a single sample sequenced in a study of CD8 T cells in ankylosing spondylitis. Each CDR3 protein gets one entry after TCRdb re-called the 5' RACE reads with MiXCR. Here the sample spans hundreds of thousands of distinct CDR3 sequences, roughly 32% being singletons. The sample consisted of blood, either unsorted or a sorted T cell fraction (not recorded which). The receptors stem from a male donor with ankylosing spondylitis or in good health (not recorded which).

There are a few counts of this clonotype. This chain connects TRBV10-2 to TRBJ2-1; TRBD2 matches at 9 bases. Unmatched junction bases numbered 8, after V lost 2 bases and J lost 6 bases. This CDR3 is built from 16 residues. The germline V gene has CDR1 WSHSY and CDR2 SAAADI. As DNA, the CDR3 is TGCGCCAGCAGTGAGCTGGCGGGGGGGCCGTTCAATGAGCAGTTCTTC. As protein: CASSELAGGPFNEQFF.

In the case of this clonotype: At one end the junction does not follow the germline gene, possibly because of a read error. The chain joins TRBV20-1 to TRBJ2-7, with 9 bases fitting TRBD1. The CDR3 covers 14 residues. The V gene's germline CDR1 is DFQATT and CDR2 SNEGSKA (reference sequence). The CDR3 DNA reads TGCAGTGCCAGAGACAGGGGGATTGGGTACGAGCAGTACTTC. As protein: CSARDRGIGYEQYF.

The chain employs TRBV20-1 and TRBJ2-5; 8 nucleotides agree with TRBD2. Losses at the gene ends were 2 bases for V and 5 bases for J; bases not matched to a gene: 7. Germline V CDR1 and CDR2: DFQATT, SNEGSKA (reference sequence). The CDR3 sequence is 14 residues long. The CDR3 bases are TGCAGTGCTAGAAGTGGCGGGGGGCCGGAGACCCAGTACTTC. This translates into CSARSGGGPETQYF.

The chain uses TRBV7-9 and TRBJ2-5, with D unresolved. The germline gives CDR1 SEHNR, CDR2 FQNEAQ (reference sequence). V was pared by 5 bases and J by 1 base, with 8 bases between. This CDR3 contains 13 residues. In DNA, the CDR3 is TGTGCCAGCAGCGCCCGGACCCAAGAGACCCAGTACTTC. Amino acid sequence: CASSARTQETQYF.

The gene calls are TRBV9 and TRBJ1-5, with D maybe TRBD1 (6 bases). Germline V gives CDR1 SGDLS, CDR2 YYNGEE. The CDR3 loop spans 15 amino acids. With 0 bases removed from V and 4 bases from J, the gap between germline ends came to 11 bases. CDR3 residues: CASSVGSGANQPQHF. The CDR3 nucleotides read TGTGCCAGCAGCGTAGGGTCAGGGGCAAATCAGCCCCAGCATTTT.

V gene TRBV11-2 combines with J gene TRBJ1-2; 8 bases match TRBD1. Losses at the gene ends were 2 bases for V and 5 bases for J; bases not matched to a gene: 19. This CDR3 contains 19 residues. Germline-derived CDR1 and CDR2 are SGHAT and FQNNGV. The CDR3 here is CASSLWGGWGQAPIYGYTF. CDR3 in DNA: TGTGCCAGCAGCTTATGGGGGGGTTGGGGACAGGCTCCGATTTATGGCTACACCTTC.

This clonotype was counted at least ten times. The chain links TRBV10-3 to TRBJ2-7; weak D call: TRBD1 (6 bases). The CDR3 covers 14 residues. Trimming removed 4 bases from V and 1 base from J, with 11 bases in between. Per germline, CDR1 ENHRY and CDR2 SYGVKD. The chain's CDR3 is CAISATTGSYEQYF. The CDR3, as DNA: TGTGCCATCAGTGCGACGACAGGATCCTACGAGCAGTACTTC.

This clonotype was observed a single time. The rearrangement links TRBV5-6 to TRBJ2-5; possibly TRBD1 for D (5 bases). This CDR3 contains 15 residues. Trimming took 0 bases from V and 1 from J, leaving 10 bases between them. CDR1 is SGHDT, CDR2 YYEEEE, per germline. The CDR3 protein is CASSLAAGFQETQYF. CDR3 sequence (DNA): TGTGCCAGCAGCTTGGCAGCAGGGTTCCAAGAGACCCAGTACTTC.

This chain links TRBV20-1 with TRBJ1-6; D uncertain. Germline CDR1 is DFQATT and CDR2 is SNEGSKA (reference sequence). V shed 7 bases and J shed 8 bases, with 21 bases lying between them. The length of the CDR3 is 15 residues. The CDR3 region has the DNA TGCAGTGGGACGGAGACCGGGCGATCGGATTCACCCCTCCACTTT. Protein product: CSGTETGRSDSPLHF.

The chain joins TRBV4-1 to TRBJ2-3; no firm D call. Germline lookup yields CDR1 MGHRA and CDR2 YSYEKL. V shed 0 bases and J shed 6 bases, with 13 bases lying between them. The CDR3 loop spans 15 amino acids. The CDR3 loop reads CASSQEQTRSDTQYF. CDR3 nucleotide sequence: TGCGCCAGCAGCCAAGAACAAACTCGGTCGGATACGCAGTATTTT.

Written as DNA, the CDR3 is TGTGCCAGCTCCGAAGGGAGGCAGAACTATGGCTACACCTTC. As protein: CASSEGRQNYGYTF. The chain couples TRBV18 to TRBJ1-2; D remains unclear. CDR3 length equals 14 residues. With 6 bases removed from V and 2 bases from J, the gap between germline ends came to 13 bases. The germline V gene encodes CDR1 KGHSH and CDR2 LQKENI.

The chain carries TRBV10-2 and TRBJ2-3; the match to TRBD2 covers 9 bases. With 6 bases clipped from V and 1 base from J, the junction kept 14 bases outside the gene matches. Germline assignment: CDR1 WSHSY and CDR2 SAAADI. This CDR3 comprises 18 residues. DNA for the CDR3: TGCGCCAGCAGATTCGGACTAGCGAGGGGAGGTGGCACAGATACGCAGTATTTT. Protein sequence: CASRFGLARGGGTDTQYF.

V gene TRBV2 combines with J gene TRBJ1-6, with 7 bases matching TRBD1. The CDR3 length is 13 residues. Germline trimming cut 8 bases from V and 9 bases from J; bases unmatched to any gene: 7. Germline V CDR1 and CDR2: SNHLY, FYNNEI. CDR3 DNA: TGTGCCAGCTCCCCCGGGGACAGTTCACCCCTCCACTTT. It specifies CASSPGDSSPLHF.

This clonotype has only a few counts. This chain links TRBV5-6 with TRBJ2-1, with unresolved D. Germline CDR1 and CDR2: SGHDT and YYEEEE. The CDR3 totals 13 residues. V was cut by 0 bases and J by 9 bases, with 10 bases left in between. CDR3 in DNA: TGTGCCAGCAGCTTGGTGTCGGGTGGTGAGCAGTTCTTC. The encoded protein is CASSLVSGGEQFF.

V gene TRBV12-3 or TRBV12-4 combines with J gene TRBJ1-1; D unresolved. Trimming removed 4 bases at V and 1 base at J, with 16 bases between. The CDR3 is 16 amino acids. CDR3 region: CASSSDTQAKNTEAFF. CDR3 bases: TGTGCCAGCAGTTCTGACACGCAAGCAAAGAACACTGAAGCTTTCTTT.

This chain joins TRBV20-1 and TRBJ1-6; no firm D call. V lost 0 bases and J lost 5, with 14 bases in between. The CDR3 is 16 amino acids. Germline V gives CDR1 DFQATT, CDR2 SNEGSKA (reference sequence). The CDR3 DNA reads TGCAGTGCTAGAGATAAGGCTGTCAGCCATAATTCACCCCTCCACTTT. Its translation: CSARDKAVSHNSPLHF.

The chain combines TRBV20-1 with TRBJ2-1, with D possibly matching TRBD1 (5 bases). The CDR3 has 18 amino acids. Trimming left V 0 bases short and J 0 bases short, with 18 bases between. Germline V CDR1 and CDR2: DFQATT, SNEGSKA (reference sequence). In nucleotides, the CDR3 is TGCAGTGCTAGAGACCTTCGCGCCAGGGTTAGCTCCTACAATGAGCAGTTCTTC. Amino acids: CSARDLRARVSSYNEQFF.

V and J are TRBV6-4 and TRBJ2-2; TRBD2 aligns across 11 bases. Germline-derived CDR1 and CDR2 are MRHNA and SNTAGT. This CDR3 is 16 amino acids long. Trimming took 2 bases from V and 6 from J; bases not matched to a gene: 5. CDR3 bases: TGTGCCAGCAGTGACGGGACTAGCGGACCGCCCGGGGAGCTGTTTTTT. It yields the protein CASSDGTSGPPGELFF.

This clonotype rates as large. The rearrangement uses TRBV5-6 and TRBJ2-1; the D gene is possibly TRBD2 (5 bases). Germline CDR1 reads SGHDT; CDR2 reads YYEEEE. V was trimmed by 3 bases and J by 10 bases, leaving 11 bases between them. There are 12 residues in the CDR3. The CDR3 nucleotides read TGTGCCAGCAGCTGGCGCTCGGGAGAGCAGTTCTTC. Protein: CASSWRSGEQFF.

This chain joins TRBV25-1 and TRBJ2-1; D call uncertain. Germline V gives CDR1 MGHDK, CDR2 SYGVNS. V lost 5 bases, J lost 0 bases, and 11 bases lay in between. CDR3 length: 15 amino acids. CDR3 sequence: CASSPTEYSYNEQFF. CDR3 nucleotides: TGTGCCAGCAGTCCAACTGAATACTCCTACAATGAGCAGTTCTTC. The full variable domain, rest sourced from reference TRBV25-1 and TRBJ2-1, is EADIYQTPRYLVIGTGKKITLECSQTMGHDKMYWYQQDPGMELHLIHYSYGVNSTEKGDLSSESTVSRIRTEHFPLTLESARPSHTSQYLCASSPTEYSYNEQFFGPGTRLTVL.

The V and J genes are TRBV9 and TRBJ1-2; the match to TRBD1 covers 9 bases. The CDR3 covers 14 residues. Germline CDR1 and CDR2: SGDLS and YYNGEE. V was clipped by 3 bases and J by 5 bases; unmatched bases: 5. CDR3 residues: CASSGTGVLYGYTF. CDR3 DNA: TGTGCCAGCAGCGGGACAGGGGTACTTTATGGCTACACCTTC.